Below are 28 T cell receptor beta chains sequenced from a single sample in a study of shared clonotypes between healthy human individuals. The table came from immunoSEQ multiplex PCR; TCRdb's copy has only in-frame clones and leaves some out. Found here are about 980,000 clones, approximately 80% of them singletons; the top ten hold nearly 1.5%. Sample: memory CD4+ T cells sorted from blood. This sample's subset: CD45RA-negative fraction. The receptors were sampled from a man younger than 35 in good health.

V gene TRBV2 combines with J gene TRBJ2-7; D is unresolved. CDR3 size: 13 residues. The V gene's germline CDR1 is SNHLY and CDR2 FYNNEI. Between the trimmed V and J ends, which lost 3 bases and 7 bases, there was a span of 13 bases. In DNA, the CDR3 is TGTGCCAGCAGTGACTTCCGGGTTGGGGAGCAGTACTTC. Its protein product is CASSDFRVGEQYF. Full variable domain (outside the CDR3, taken from reference TRBV2 and TRBJ2-7): EPEVTQTPSHQVTQMGQEVILRCVPISNHLYFYWYRQILGQKVEFLVSFYNNEISEKSEIFDDQFSVERPDGSNFTLKIRSTKLEDSAMYFCASSDFRVGEQYFGPGTRLTVT.

The CDR3: CASSTLDRDYNEQFF. The CDR3 DNA follows: TGTGCCAGCAGTACACTAGACAGAGACTACAATGAGCAGTTCTTC. V is TRBV6-1 and J is TRBJ2-1; D may correspond to TRBD1 or TRBD2 (5 bases each). The germline V gene has CDR1 MNHNS and CDR2 SASEGT. The CDR3 covers 15 residues. Trimming stripped 5 bases from V and 3 bases from J, with 14 bases between.

A single count supports this clone. The chain combines TRBV6-5 with TRBJ1-3, with D uncertain. The CDR3 is 16 residues long. V was cut by 0 bases and J by 0 bases, with 9 bases left in between. CDR1 and CDR2 (germline): MNHEY, SVGAGI. In nucleotides, the CDR3 is TGTGCCAGCAGTTACTCGGGCCGCAACTCTGGAAACACCATATATTTT. Translated, it gives CASSYSGRNSGNTIYF.

This clone was seen a single time. The V gene is TRBV28, the J gene TRBJ1-5, with TRBD1 matching 7 bases. This CDR3 contains 16 residues. The trim removed 4 bases at V and 3 bases at J, leaving 9 bases unmatched. Germline CDR1 and CDR2: MDHEN and SYDVKM. The CDR3 protein is CASSSRATGLNQPQHF. CDR3 sequence (DNA): TGTGCCAGCAGTTCCCGAGCGACAGGGCTCAATCAGCCCCAGCATTTT. The whole variable domain, filled in from reference TRBV28 and TRBJ1-5, reads DVKVTQSSRYLVKRTGEKVFLECVQDMDHENMFWYRQDPGLGLRLIYFSYDVKMKEKGDIPEGYSVSREKKERFSLILESASTNQTSMYLCASSSRATGLNQPQHFGDGTRLSIL.

This clone came up once. The V call is TRBV28, the J call TRBJ1-5; D ambiguous. This CDR3 has 13 amino acids. V was clipped by 7 bases and J by 3 bases, with 10 bases between them. The V gene's germline CDR1 is MDHEN and CDR2 SYDVKM. The CDR3 reads CASTPYSNQPQHF. CDR3 in DNA: TGTGCCAGCACCCCCTATTCCAATCAGCCCCAGCATTTT.

V usage is TRBV7-3 and J usage is TRBJ2-1; perhaps TRBD2 as D (6 bases). V shed 5 bases and J shed 5 bases, with 13 bases lying between them. The germline gives CDR1 SGHTA, CDR2 FQGTGA. The CDR3 contains 14 residues. CDR3 protein: CASSPTGSHNEQFF. The CDR3 region has the DNA TGTGCCAGCAGCCCTACCGGGAGTCACAATGAGCAGTTCTTC.

The V gene is TRBV18, the J gene TRBJ2-3; 11 positions match TRBD2. The CDR3 runs 15 residues. Germline CDR1 is KGHSH and CDR2 is LQKENI. After removal of 4 bases from V and 0 bases from J, the junction contained 0 bases not matched to a gene. CDR3 bases: TGTGCCAGCTCACGACTAGCGGGAAGCACAGATACGCAGTATTTT. Protein: CASSRLAGSTDTQYF.

The V call is TRBV25-1, the J call TRBJ1-6; perhaps TRBD1 as D (6 bases). The CDR3 runs to 14 residues. With 6 bases removed from V and 4 bases from J, the gap between germline ends came to 10 bases. Germline V gene lookup returns CDR1 MGHDK and CDR2 SYGVNS. The CDR3 sequence is CASSITGYNSPLHF. CDR3 in DNA: TGTGCCAGCAGCATTACAGGGTATAATTCACCCCTCCACTTT.

This chain joins TRBV27 and TRBJ2-7; 7 positions match TRBD2. Germline CDR1 MNHEY, CDR2 SMNVEV (reference sequence). Trimming removed 6 bases from V and 2 bases from J; junction bases left unmatched: 10. The CDR3 has 15 residues. This chain's CDR3 is CASRLNPGLPYEQYF. In nucleotides, the CDR3 is TGTGCCAGCAGGCTAAATCCGGGACTACCCTACGAGCAGTACTTC.

The genes are TRBV27 and TRBJ1-2; D call uncertain. With 6 bases removed from V and 4 bases from J, the gap between germline ends came to 18 bases. Looked up from germline, CDR1 is MNHEY and CDR2 is SMNVEV (reference sequence). The CDR3 spans 15 residues. CDR3 residues: CASRAPSNGAYGYTF. CDR3 nucleotide sequence: TGTGCCAGCAGAGCCCCTTCGAACGGAGCCTATGGCTACACCTTC.

This chain connects TRBV25-1 to TRBJ2-7, with 7 bases fitting TRBD2. After removal of 7 bases from V and 5 bases from J, the junction contained 2 bases not matched to a gene. Looked up from germline, CDR1 is MGHDK and CDR2 is SYGVNS. The CDR3 extends over 11 amino acids. Here the CDR3 DNA reads TGTGCCAGCATGCGGGGGAACGAGCAGTACTTC. Translating it yields CASMRGNEQYF.

The CDR3, as DNA: TGTGCCAGCTCACAGGACAGTCTATACGAGCAGTACTTC. Residues: CASSQDSLYEQYF. This chain uses TRBV18 with TRBJ2-7; TRBD1 is a possible D gene (6 bases). Germline assignment: CDR1 KGHSH and CDR2 LQKENI. The CDR3 runs to 13 residues. V was pared by 4 bases and J by 4 bases, with 11 bases between.

The genes are TRBV11-2 and TRBJ2-1, with a tentative D call TRBD1 (6 bases). The V and J ends lost 1 base and 10 bases respectively, with 14 bases between them. This CDR3 is 14 amino acids long. Germline values: CDR1 SGHAT, CDR2 FQNNGV. CDR3 coding DNA: TGTGCCAGCAGCTTAGTCAGGGGAAATGGCGAGCAGTTCTTC. The encoded protein is CASSLVRGNGEQFF. Complete variable domain (other parts from reference TRBV11-2 and TRBJ2-1): EAGVAQSPRYKIIEKRQSVAFWCNPISGHATLYWYQQILGQGPKLLIQFQNNGVVDDSQLPKDRFSAERLKGVDSTLKIQPAKLEDSAVYLCASSLVRGNGEQFFGPGTRLTVL.

J is TRBJ2-5 and V is TRBV20-1; no definite D call. Per the germline V gene, CDR1 is DFQATT and CDR2 is SNEGSKA (reference sequence). V shed 6 bases and J shed 4 bases, with 9 bases lying between them. The CDR3 length is 11 residues. CDR3 sequence: CSAEGAETQYF. The CDR3 nucleotides are TGCAGTGCAGAAGGAGCAGAGACCCAGTACTTC.

The rearrangement links TRBV15 to TRBJ2-7; D uncertain. Germline V gene data show CDR1 as LNHNV and CDR2 as YYDKDF (reference sequence). The CDR3 is 14 residues long. Trimming removed 3 bases at V and 0 bases at J, with 9 bases between. The CDR3 protein is CATSRDPSSYEQYF. The CDR3 DNA sequence: TGTGCCACCAGCAGGGATCCTAGCTCCTACGAGCAGTACTTC.

The chain links TRBV7-2 to TRBJ1-2; 8 nucleotides match TRBD1. J was trimmed by 4 bases and V by 5 bases; bases with no gene match: 12. Germline V gene data show CDR1 as SGHTA and CDR2 as FQGNSA. The length of the CDR3 is 16 residues. This CDR3 reads CASSPESTGGIYGYTF. CDR3 coding DNA: TGTGCCAGCAGCCCGGAATCCACAGGGGGAATCTATGGCTACACCTTC.

Remarks on this clone: This could be a read error, since a much larger clone is one nucleotide away. Other DNA variants within this sample encode the same CDR3. The chain recombines TRBV7-2 with TRBJ2-1; 9 bases agree with TRBD2. Per the germline V gene, CDR1 is SGHTA and CDR2 is FQGNSA. The V and J ends lost 2 bases and 10 bases, in that order; junction bases with no gene match: 9. The CDR3 runs 15 residues. The CDR3 spells CASSLQAGGSNEQFF. The CDR3 DNA reads TGTGCCAGCAGCTTACAAGCGGGAGGATCGAACGAGCAGTTCTTC.

This clone has only a few counts. The rearrangement links TRBV29-1 to TRBJ2-5, with a possible D match to TRBD1 (6 bases). V was cut by 5 bases and J by 2 bases, with 12 bases left in between. Germline-derived CDR1 and CDR2 are SQVTM and ANQGSEA. CDR3 length equals 13 residues. This CDR3 reads CSVTPGQQETQYF. The CDR3 bases are TGCAGCGTTACTCCGGGACAACAAGAGACCCAGTACTTC.

The chain is built from TRBV18 and TRBJ1-1; the D is unclear. The ends were cut back, 2 bases at V and 2 bases at J, with 12 bases in the middle. The CDR3 covers 15 residues. CDR1 is KGHSH and CDR2 is LQKENI in the germline V gene. As DNA, the CDR3 is TGTGCCAGCTCACCAGTGGGCAAAGGAAACACTGAAGCTTTCTTT. Amino acids: CASSPVGKGNTEAFF.

At least ten counts were recorded for this clone. CDR3 sequence (DNA): TGCGCCAGCAGCCAAGATCTGTGGCAGGGGGCCACAGATACGCAGTATTTT. Translation: CASSQDLWQGATDTQYF. This rearrangement joins TRBV4-1 to TRBJ2-3; TRBD1 matches 8 bases. V shed 0 bases and J 2 bases; nucleotides not matched to a gene: 7. CDR3 length equals 17 residues. CDR1 and CDR2 (germline): MGHRA, YSYEKL.

This clone was observed a handful of times. V usage is TRBV5-4 and J usage is TRBJ2-7; 9 bases are shared with TRBD1. Trimming at V came to 4 bases and at J to 3 bases, leaving 2 bases not matched to a gene. In germline, CDR1 is SGHNT, CDR2 YYREEE (reference sequence). CDR3 length: 13 amino acids. CDR3 coding DNA: TGTGCCAGCAGCGCGGGACAGGGCTACGAGCAGTACTTC. Translation: CASSAGQGYEQYF. The whole variable domain, filled in from reference TRBV5-4 and TRBJ2-7, reads ETGVTQSPTHLIKTRGQQVTLRCSSQSGHNTVSWYQQALGQGPQFIFQYYREEENGRGNFPPRFSGLQFPNYSSELNVNALELDDSALYLCASSAGQGYEQYFGPGTRLTVT.

This clone was detected only a few times. V gene TRBV11-2 combines with J gene TRBJ2-6; D is uncertain. The CDR3 has 12 residues. The V gene lost 5 bases and the J gene lost 4 bases, with 3 bases spanning the gap. Germline values: CDR1 SGHAT, CDR2 FQNNGV. The CDR3 nucleotides are TGTGCCAGCAGCCGGGGGGCCAACGTCCTGACTTTC. This encodes CASSRGANVLTF.

The rearrangement links TRBV11-2 to TRBJ2-1; 11 positions agree with TRBD2. Germline loops: CDR1 SGHAT, CDR2 FQNNGV. This CDR3 spans 16 amino acids. Trimming cost V 5 bases and J 7 bases; bases outside gene matches: 10. The DNA for the CDR3 is TGTGCCAGCAGCCCTGGGGGGGCTAGCGGGAGGAATGAGCAGTTCTTC. Its protein is CASSPGGASGRNEQFF.

Remarks on this clone: This same CDR3 is encoded by further DNA sequences in the sample. The rearrangement links TRBV7-9 to TRBJ2-3; TRBD2 might be the D (6 bases). CDR3 length equals 14 residues. Trimming took off 6 bases at V and 0 bases at J, with 10 bases between the two ends. The germline gives CDR1 SEHNR, CDR2 FQNEAQ (reference sequence). The CDR3 loop reads CASSRSGSTDTQYF. CDR3 bases: TGTGCCAGCAGTCGTAGCGGCAGCACAGATACGCAGTATTTT.

The chain links TRBV7-9 to TRBJ2-3; D gene uncertain. The length of the CDR3 is 13 residues. Trimming removed 5 bases from V and 4 bases from J, with 10 bases in between. Per the germline V gene, CDR1 is SEHNR and CDR2 is FQNEAQ (reference sequence). The CDR3 DNA is TGTGCCAGCAGCGCCCCTAGGGCAGATACGCAGTATTTT. Protein sequence: CASSAPRADTQYF.

The chain recombines TRBV15 with TRBJ2-5, with 9 nucleotides matching TRBD2. Trimming removed 4 bases from V and 5 bases from J; junction bases left unmatched: 5. This CDR3 region has 14 residues. CDR1 is LNHNV and CDR2 is YYDKDF in the germline V gene (reference sequence). The CDR3 DNA is TGTGCCACCAGCACGGGGACTAGCTGGGAGACCCAGTACTTC. This sequence encodes CATSTGTSWETQYF.

The genes are TRBV27 and TRBJ1-2, with 8 positions matching TRBD1. The trim removed 9 bases at V and 4 bases at J, leaving 4 bases unmatched. The V gene's germline CDR1 is MNHEY and CDR2 SMNVEV (reference sequence). The CDR3 runs to 12 residues. CDR3 amino acids: CASSDRAYGYTF. The CDR3 DNA reads TGTGCCAGTTCGGACAGGGCCTATGGCTACACCTTC.

The V call is TRBV27, the J call TRBJ2-3, with 11 bases matching TRBD2. The CDR3 has 16 residues. Germline CDR1 and CDR2: MNHEY and SMNVEV (reference sequence). V dropped 3 bases and J dropped 6; count of bases not matched to a gene: 8. CDR3 sequence: CASSFGLAGGLDTQYF. The CDR3 DNA is TGTGCCAGCAGTTTTGGGCTAGCGGGGGGACTTGATACGCAGTATTTT.